This T cell receptor beta chain was profiled in a study of cytomegalovirus exposure and HLA in healthy donors (dated by TCRdb to about 2017). Study-wide context: According to an earlier analysis of several hundred of the donors, about 179 million T cells yielded 90 million to 140 million unique TCR beta sequences and less than 300 Gb of sequence data. Four or five DR-DQ haplotypes were treated as single units for association and clustering because of strong linkage in the cohort. Donor age, sex, ethnicity and CMV serostatus were collected together with the repertoire data. Class I and class II HLA loci were covered by the typing at four-digit resolution. A later genetic analysis used genome-wide SNP genotypes for about 60% of the 666 donors, treating that subset as a discovery cohort. The T cell repertoires of 550 to 850 subjects were profiled by immunosequencing and related to cytomegalovirus serostatus. An early release that covered some 630 HLA-typed donors contained around 300 gigabases of sequencing data and around 85 million unique TCR sequences. An earlier analysis of 587 of the donors used high-throughput TCR beta sequencing to judge whether each TCR beta V gene segment behaved as functional or pseudogenic. To predict cytomegalovirus infection status, the study combined high-throughput TCR immunosequencing, statistical association of individual TCRs with disease status, and machine learning. Every discovery cohort repertoire had been produced on one sequencing platform. Of the roughly 400 genotyped donors, approximately 81% were placed in the genetic ancestry cluster associated with self-reported Caucasian donors. In a later analysis, previously published TCR beta repertoires from 666 donors were re-analyzed and high-resolution HLA genotyping was added so that TCR occurrence patterns could be studied. On average, around 240,000 unique TCR beta nucleotide sequences were sequenced per donor among some 420 genotyped donors of the cohort, with around 19% of those sequences being non-productive. The number of donors typed differed by locus, with 629-630 for A, B, C, DRB1 and DQB1, roughly 520 for DQA1, approximately 570 for DPA1, and over 400 for DPB1. Along with the approximately 700-subject first cohort, a separate validation cohort of over a hundred different subjects was used. Rather than drawing on any new phenotypic data, the later analysis identified candidate immune exposures from TCR beta sequences and the way those sequences occurred across donors. The study aimed to test whether cataloging public T cell receptors could reveal signatures of past pathogen exposure.

The cysteine opens and the phenylalanine closes a CDR3 of 14 amino acids. The CDR3 DNA has 42 bases and is translated from base 1. The junction carries 12 bases between V and J, which are trimmed by 3 bases and 3 bases respectively. From a lookup of the germline V gene, CDR1 and CDR2 are KGHSH and LQKENI. In total, fewer than 750 healthy bone marrow donors made up the cohort. At the time of sampling, every cohort member was nominally healthy, though immune exposures that went unrecorded were likely present. The donor was CMV seronegative and was included in the group of over 300 seronegative cohort members. A peripheral blood sample was provided by each donor, and peripheral blood mononuclear cells were used for TCR beta sequencing. The Qiagen DNeasy Blood Extraction Kit was used to extract genomic DNA from the blood cell samples. Library generation was performed with the immunoSEQ multiplex PCR assay. A mixture of 60 forward primers for TCR Vbeta segments and 13 reverse primers for TCR Jbeta segments was used in the multiplex PCR. The CDR3 region of rearranged TCR beta genes was amplified from genomic DNA by a multiplex PCR assay. The Illumina HiSeq System was used to sequence the amplified TCR beta libraries as 87-base-pair reads. As for the authors' bioinformatics: A later analysis counted tens of millions of unique TCR beta chains across the 666 repertoires, and some 11 million of these chains were shared by at least two donors. Raw reads were error-corrected and collapsed into unique sequences with a nearest-neighbor algorithm that merged closely related sequences to remove PCR and sequencing errors. V, D and J gene segments were assigned by aligning CDR3 sequences to IMGT reference sequences. Each retained sequence needed at least a six-nucleotide match to both a V gene segment and a J gene segment. A rearrangement counted as productive if the CDR3 had no stop codons and remained in frame with V and J, and every other rearrangement counted as non-productive. Following IMGT convention, CDR3 was defined as the stretch from the second conserved V-encoded cysteine up to the conserved J-encoded phenylalanine. The earlier analysis of about 570 of the donors excluded any sequence lacking an unambiguous match to a single V gene segment. In an earlier analysis of about 590 of the donors, a V segment was called functional when productive rearrangements were above 56.7%, and segregating when the standard deviation between donors exceeded 5%. A statistical classification framework was built to diagnose cytomegalovirus status from the catalog of TCR beta chain sequences. A later analysis assigned V and J genes by comparing TCR nucleotide sequences with IMGT/GENE-DB human TR gene sequences. The TCRdist pipeline was used in a later analysis to assign CDR3 sequences and most-parsimonious VDJ recombination scenarios. In a later analysis, each TCR beta chain was defined by its CDR3 amino acid sequence together with its V-gene family, and reads without a unique V-gene family were excluded. As a way to deal with suspected cross-contamination and a sequencing artifact, a later analysis dropped roughly 620 nucleotide sequences that were highly shared and had low generation probability. A later analysis calculated a clonal expansion index for each public chain from normalized within-repertoire ranks of inferred template counts. In a later analysis, generation probabilities were computed using a VDJ recombination model fitted to out-of-frame rearrangements, and the results were checked against IGoR. In a later analysis, hypergeometric tests were used to score TCR-TCR, TCR-HLA and TCR-CMV co-occurrence, with a repertoire-size bias correction applied to TCR pairs. In a later analysis, false discovery rates were estimated by permuting HLA or CMV assignments 20 times. In a later analysis, co-occurring TCRs were grouped with DBSCAN, and TCRdist sequence similarity was added when clustering was performed within HLA-allele-positive subsets. Repertoires with fewer than 30,000 or more than 120,000 public chains, plus five repertoires with anomalous nucleotide sharing, were excluded from co-occurrence clustering. TCRdb limited this immuneACCESS table to in-frame rearrangements with V and J called. A share of clones is missing; checked studies link under half to unresolved V genes, and the rest is unexplained. The V and J calls and clone size are taken from that table; D and trimming were inferred from the DNA. For this sample, the table gives roughly 41,000 clones. Approximately 1.1% of the sample goes to the ten largest clones.

Overall results and qualifications from the work: The classifier was reported to diagnose cytomegalovirus status with high specificity and sensitivity in both the original cohort and the validation cohort. Sequencing depth was assumed to be roughly uniform across donors in the presence/absence analyses, though that assumption may not hold. Only TCR beta chains were sequenced in this cohort, and the absence of alpha or paired-chain data limited detectable features. A cluster of highly shared sequence variants was judged likely to be a technical artifact of the sequencing pipeline. A further reported finding was that TCR beta sequences accurately predicted the HLA-A and HLA-B alleles for most subjects in the first cohort. Because HLA typing was missing for some donors at each locus, association tests included only the typed subset. According to a later analysis, parvovirus B19, influenza, CMV and Epstein-Barr virus appeared linked to several top co-occurrence clusters. Some IMGT-functional V segments, including TRBV6-2 and TRBV6-3, could not be told apart with the 87-base-pair reads, so those segments were excluded. In vitro tests confirmed that a few of the cytomegalovirus-associated TCR beta chains recognize cytomegalovirus antigens. In a later analysis, TCR association rates were found to vary across HLA loci, with the most associated TCRs seen for DRB1 alleles and the fewest for HLA-C alleles. CMV serostatus was the only immune exposure information available for the cohort. An earlier analysis of 587 of the donors showed that most TCR beta V segments appeared in productive rearrangements either about 87% or about 30% of the time, which broadly matched IMGT annotations. According to the authors, the approach could potentially be generalized to other disease states and immunological phenotypes. Linkage disequilibrium might explain the correlated functional status among segregating V segments, but an unknown experimental factor could not be excluded. In a later analysis, HLA-associated TCR beta chains showed more clonal expansion and lower generation probabilities than non-associated chains that were equally common. At a false discovery rate of 0.05, a later analysis linked fewer than 20,000 TCR beta sequences to specific HLA alleles. While some public TCRs were present in many individuals, most TCR sequences turned up only very rarely across donors. When HLA alleles, especially DR and DQ, strongly co-occurred, TCR associations were difficult to assign to individual alleles. The study gave a list of some 150 TCR beta chains associated with cytomegalovirus. A later genetic analysis reported fewer N-insertions in productive TCRs among donors in an Asian-associated ancestry cluster than the roughly 700-donor mean. An association between a missense DCLRE1C variant and V-gene and J-gene trimming of TCR beta chains was found in a later genetic analysis and replicated in an independent cohort. According to a later analysis, most CMV-associated TCR beta chains appeared to be HLA-restricted, and the HLA associations seemed to be driven largely by CMV exposure. Some 15 rarely observed V segments, including chromosome 9 orphons, were excluded from the earlier analysis of approximately 500 of the donors because counts were too low.

In regard to this clone: Its antigen remains undetermined.

The sequenced sample consisted of PBMCs. The sequence joins TRBV18 to TRBJ2-7; the best D guess is TRBD1, with 6 bases matching. The receptor was isolated from a woman aged 35 to 49 in good health and CMV-seronegative. The DNA reads TGTGCCAGCTCACCGTTGCAGGGGATCTACGAGCAGTACTTC. It specifies CASSPLQGIYEQYF.